A single sample is the source of the 6 T cell receptor beta chains below, sequenced in a study of cytomegalovirus exposure and HLA in healthy donors. With 60 Vbeta and 13 Jbeta primers, the PCR was carried out. Only in-frame clones appear in the TCRdb table, and some are missing; sequencing was by immunoSEQ multiplex PCR. The profile shows roughly 150,000 clones, roughly 80% of them singletons. The sequenced sample was PBMCs. The receptors shown here come from a woman between 40 and 50 years old in good health and CMV-seropositive.

This clone was counted only a few times. The chain uses TRBV4-1 and TRBJ2-1; a weak D match, TRBD1 (6 bases). Deletions cut 0 bases from V and 8 bases from J, with 17 bases between. The length of the CDR3 is 16 residues. CDR1 is MGHRA and CDR2 is YSYEKL in the germline V gene. CDR3 bases: TGCGCCAGCAGCCAAGAATCACAGGGTAACCACGATGAGCAGTTCTTC. Translation: CASSQESQGNHDEQFF.

The chain uses TRBV6-1 and TRBJ2-7; 10 bases are a match to TRBD1. The CDR3 is 13 residues long. The ends lost 8 bases at V and 7 bases at J; junction bases unmatched: 8. Germline V gene lookup returns CDR1 MNHNS and CDR2 SASEGT. The CDR3 nucleotides read TGTGCCAGCGAAGGGACAGGGGAAAATGAGCAGTACTTC. Protein: CASEGTGENEQYF.

This clone was recorded at least ten times. The chain has TRBV5-1 and TRBJ2-7; 12 positions match TRBD2. Losses at the gene ends were 6 bases for V and 6 bases for J; bases not matched to a gene: 7. Germline V gene sequence: CDR1 SGHRS, CDR2 YFSETQ. CDR3 length equals 14 residues. In DNA form, the CDR3 reads TGCGCCAGCACCCCTAGCGGGGGGGATAGCGAGCAGTACTTC. This codes for CASTPSGGDSEQYF.

The chain recombines TRBV19 with TRBJ2-2; TRBD2 is a possible D gene (5 bases). In germline, CDR1 is LNHDA, CDR2 SQIVND (reference sequence). Trimming removed 3 bases at V and 1 base at J, with 9 bases between. CDR3 length: 15 amino acids. The CDR3, as DNA: TGTGCCAGTAGTATGCTTGGAGGGAACACCGGGGAGCTGTTTTTT. Protein: CASSMLGGNTGELFF.

A few counts support this clone. The chain is built from TRBV27 and TRBJ2-1; 14 bases line up with TRBD2. Germline CDR1 reads MNHEY; CDR2 reads SMNVEV (reference sequence). The CDR3 sequence is 18 residues long. Germline trimming cut 5 bases from V and 0 bases from J; bases unmatched to any gene: 6. Here the CDR3 reads CASSGGLAGASSYNEQFF. The DNA for the CDR3 is TGTGCCAGCAGTGGGGGACTAGCGGGGGCCAGCTCCTACAATGAGCAGTTCTTC.

The chain has TRBV6-5 and TRBJ2-5, with D maybe TRBD2 (5 bases). V lost 6 bases and J lost 7, with 18 bases in between. The CDR3 has 14 amino acids. Per the germline V gene, CDR1 is MNHEY and CDR2 is SVGAGI. The CDR3 protein is CASSAGIIGGTQYF. DNA for the CDR3: TGTGCCAGCAGCGCCGGGATTATAGGCGGGACCCAGTACTTC.